Below, 12 T cell receptor beta chains from the same sample are listed, as sequenced in a study of blood T cell repertoires in COVID-19 (dated by TCRdb to about 2020). Libraries were built with the immunoSEQ multiplex PCR assay. As stored in TCRdb, this immuneACCESS dataset retains in-frame rearrangements with V and J assigned. A fraction of the clones does not appear; measured against another copy, unresolved V genes explain less than half of the discrepancy, and the remainder lacks a known reason. This sample lists about 29,000 clones; more than 80% were detected once. The ten largest clones take up 3.5% of the sample. The specimen was peripheral blood. The receptors come from a human donor in a cohort sampled during active COVID-19.

The chain is built from TRBV19 and TRBJ1-2; possibly TRBD1 for D (5 bases). CDR1 and CDR2 from the germline V gene are LNHDA and SQIVND (reference sequence). With 9 bases removed from V and 8 bases from J, the gap between germline ends came to 16 bases. The CDR3 consists of 12 residues. The CDR3 loop reads CASGGGQVGYTF. The CDR3 DNA reads as TGTGCCAGCGGGGGAGGGCAGGTGGGCTACACCTTC.

V is TRBV7-3 and J is TRBJ2-1; TRBD2 aligns across 12 bases. V gave up 5 bases and J gave up 4 bases; unmatched junction bases: 9. Looked up from germline, CDR1 is SGHTA and CDR2 is FQGTGA. This CDR3 contains 17 residues. DNA for the CDR3: TGTGCCAGCAGCGAAAAAATTGGACTAGCGGGGTACAATGAGCAGTTCTTC. It encodes CASSEKIGLAGYNEQFF.

The rearrangement uses TRBV6-1 and TRBJ1-5; a weak D match, TRBD1 (5 bases). In germline, CDR1 is MNHNS, CDR2 SASEGT. Deletions cut 3 bases from V and 7 bases from J, with 13 bases between. This CDR3 has 14 residues. The CDR3 DNA sequence: TGTGCCAGCAGTGAGTTGGACATCGGACAGCCCCAGCATTTT. It encodes CASSELDIGQPQHF.

This rearrangement joins TRBV5-4 to TRBJ1-2; D not certain. Trimming left V 1 base short and J 1 base short, with 5 bases between. Germline-derived CDR1 and CDR2 are SGHNT and YYREEE (reference sequence). The CDR3 is 13 residues long. The CDR3 sequence is CASSLPLNYGYTF. DNA of the CDR3: TGTGCCAGCAGCTTGCCTCTTAACTATGGCTACACCTTC.

The rearrangement uses TRBV5-1 and TRBJ2-5; a possible D gene is TRBD2 (5 bases). Trimming left V 2 bases short and J 0 bases short, with 8 bases between. CDR1 is SGHRS, CDR2 YFSETQ, per germline. This CDR3 region has 14 residues. The CDR3 is CASSFEGNQETQYF. In DNA, the CDR3 is TGCGCCAGCAGCTTCGAGGGCAACCAAGAGACCCAGTACTTC.

The chain employs TRBV7-2 and TRBJ2-5; 7 positions agree with TRBD2. The trim removed 5 bases at V and 5 bases at J, leaving 8 bases unmatched. CDR3 length: 14 amino acids. CDR1 SGHTA and CDR2 FQGNSA come from the germline V gene. The CDR3 loop reads CASSTSASQETQYF. CDR3 nucleotides: TGTGCCAGCAGCACTAGCGCCTCACAGGAGACCCAGTACTTC.

The rearrangement links TRBV9 to TRBJ2-2; D remains ambiguous. Trimming removed 4 bases from V and 3 bases from J, with 10 bases in between. The germline V gene encodes CDR1 SGDLS and CDR2 YYNGEE. The CDR3 has 14 residues. The CDR3 loop is CASSQVRDTGELFF. CDR3 DNA: TGTGCCAGCAGCCAGGTCCGCGACACCGGGGAGCTGTTTTTT.

The chain joins TRBV6-5 to TRBJ1-2; possibly TRBD1 for D (6 bases). This CDR3 comprises 14 residues. The germline gives CDR1 MNHEY, CDR2 SVGAGI. V shed 4 bases and J shed 8 bases, with 17 bases lying between them. CDR3 residues: CASSSPGGASGYTF. Here the CDR3 DNA reads TGTGCCAGCAGTTCCCCCGGGGGGGCGAGCGGCTACACCTTC.

The V and J genes are TRBV5-5 and TRBJ2-3, with D possibly being TRBD2 (5 bases). The CDR3 sequence is 12 residues long. CDR1 is SGHKS, CDR2 YYEKEE, per germline (reference sequence). V lost 2 bases, J lost 6 bases, and 7 bases lay in between. The CDR3 sequence is CASSFGEDTQYF. In nucleotides, the CDR3 is TGTGCCAGCAGCTTCGGGGAGGATACGCAGTATTTT.

V and J are TRBV30 and TRBJ2-7, with D hard to call. The CDR3 runs to 15 residues. V was trimmed by 0 bases and J by 0 bases, leaving 12 bases between them. Germline CDR1 is GTSNPN and CDR2 is SVGIG (reference sequence). CDR3 bases: TGTGCCTGGAGTGTACACGCGGCCAACTCCTACGAGCAGTACTTC. Translating gives CAWSVHAANSYEQYF.

CDR3 DNA sequence: TGTGCCTGGAGTGTGTTAGCGGGGCAAACCGGGGAGCTGTTTTTT. Protein product: CAWSVLAGQTGELFF. V gene TRBV30 combines with J gene TRBJ2-2, with 8 nucleotides matching TRBD2. Trimming took 0 bases from V and 5 from J; bases not matched to a gene: 5. This CDR3 spans 15 amino acids. The germline gives CDR1 GTSNPN, CDR2 SVGIG (reference sequence). The full variable domain, with the rest looked up from reference TRBV30 and TRBJ2-2, is SQTIHQWPATLVQPVGSPLSLECTVEGTSNPNLYWYRQAAGRGLQLLFYSVGIGQISSEVPQNLSASRPQDRQFILSSKKLLLSDSGFYLCAWSVLAGQTGELFFGEGSRLTVL.

This clone has only one observation. This rearrangement joins TRBV19 to TRBJ2-3, with 7 bases aligning to TRBD2. CDR1 and CDR2 (germline): LNHDA, SQIVND (reference sequence). The CDR3 is 16 residues long. J lost 0 bases, V lost 3 bases, and 6 bases had no gene match. The CDR3 DNA sequence: TGTGCCAGTAGTATCTTGCCGGGGGGTAGCACAGATACGCAGTATTTT. It encodes CASSILPGGSTDTQYF.